Listed below are T cell receptor beta chains from one sample, sequenced in a study of blood T cell repertoires in COVID-19. Here immunoSEQ multiplex PCR was the method, and the copy in TCRdb shows in-frame clones only, minus some. The sample comprises around 150,000 clones, approximately 80% of which are singletons, and around 3.7% rests with the top ten. The sample was PBMCs or T cells enriched from blood (not recorded which). The receptors come from a woman aged 55-75 years who had recovered from COVID-19. The conserved cysteine and the conserved F or W are not part of the CDR3 here.

j_call	v_call	cdr3_aa
TRBJ2-2	TRBV18	ASLGQGDTGELF
TRBJ2-3	TRBV13	ASAPASGAGDTQY
TRBJ1-6	TRBV6-5	ASGQGEDSPLH
TRBJ1-1	TRBV12-3/TRBV12-4	ASSRKERSF
TRBJ1-2	TRBV4-1	ASSPRGQGALGYT
TRBJ1-2	TRBV5-1	ASSSPGLRGGYT
TRBJ2-1	TRBV11-2	ASKASGGYNEQF
TRBJ1-4	TRBV25-1	ASSGGTGRKLF
TRBJ1-4	TRBV5-5	ASSFLGQRDEKLF
TRBJ1-5	TRBV3-1/TRBV3-2	ASSLLGQAQSQH
TRBJ1-1	TRBV15	ATSRLAGDTEAF
TRBJ1-5	TRBV19	ASSIGQSGGAQH
TRBJ2-3	TRBV5-4	ASSWAGRGGADTQY
TRBJ2-3	TRBV21-1	ASSSRDYPHLGTDTQY
TRBJ1-1	TRBV18	ASSPMGGQENTEAF
TRBJ2-3	TRBV24-1	ATRSGGTDTQY
TRBJ2-7	TRBV6-1	ASSDGVTGVYEQY
TRBJ1-2	TRBV3-1/TRBV3-2	ASSQSRGYT
TRBJ2-5	TRBV18	ASSSSLAGAGGETQY
TRBJ2-3	TRBV9	ASSPRLAGDTDTQY
TRBJ1-1	TRBV19	ASSDPQGMSTEAF
TRBJ1-2	TRBV3-1/TRBV3-2	ASSQGPSNYGYT
TRBJ1-5	TRBV4-1	ASGGQGNQPQH
TRBJ2-5	TRBV20-1	SASGGTSGQETQY
TRBJ1-6	TRBV30	AWSGTGGRGNSPLH
TRBJ2-1	TRBV10-2	ASSDWQGGNEQF
TRBJ1-1	TRBV29-1	SVVSTGAF
TRBJ1-6	TRBV19	ASRTSTTRDNSPLH
TRBJ2-2	TRBV24-1	ATSDYTRNTGELF